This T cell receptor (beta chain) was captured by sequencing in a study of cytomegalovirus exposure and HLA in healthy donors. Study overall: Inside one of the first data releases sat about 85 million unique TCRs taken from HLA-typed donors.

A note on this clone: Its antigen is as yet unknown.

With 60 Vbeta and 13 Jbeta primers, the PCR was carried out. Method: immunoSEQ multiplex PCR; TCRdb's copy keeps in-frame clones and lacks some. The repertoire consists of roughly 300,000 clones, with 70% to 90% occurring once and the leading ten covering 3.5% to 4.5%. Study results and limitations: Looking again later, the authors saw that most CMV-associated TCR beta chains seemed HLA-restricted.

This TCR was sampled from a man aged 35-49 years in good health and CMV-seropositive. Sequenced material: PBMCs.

CDR3 sequence reads: CASSAFSNTEAFF. CDR3 nucleotides: TGTGCCAGCAGTGCCTTCTCGAACACTGAAGCTTTCTTT. This chain connects TRBV2 to TRBJ1-1, with no clear D. The CDR3 spans 13 residues. V gave up 4 bases and J gave up 1 base, with 7 bases separating them. The germline V gene encodes CDR1 SNHLY and CDR2 FYNNEI.